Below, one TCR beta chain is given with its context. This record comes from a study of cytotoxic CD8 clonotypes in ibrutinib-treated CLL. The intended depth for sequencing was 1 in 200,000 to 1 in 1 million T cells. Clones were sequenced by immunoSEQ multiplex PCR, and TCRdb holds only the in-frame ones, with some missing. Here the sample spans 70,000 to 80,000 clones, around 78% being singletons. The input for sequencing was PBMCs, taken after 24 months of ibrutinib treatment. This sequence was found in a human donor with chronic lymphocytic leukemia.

The CDR3 region has the DNA TGTGCCAGCAGCGTGGGGGGATCAACCAATGAGCAGTTCTTC. Its protein product is CASSVGGSTNEQFF. The chain combines TRBV7-3 with TRBJ2-1; the D gene is possibly TRBD2 (6 bases). V was clipped by 5 bases and J by 6 bases, with 14 bases between them. The CDR3 loop spans 14 amino acids. The germline gives CDR1 SGHTA, CDR2 FQGTGA. Based on the CDR3 plus reference TRBV7-3 and TRBJ2-1, the full variable domain is GAGVSQTPSNKVTEKGKYVELRCDPISGHTALYWYRQSLGQGPEFLIYFQGTGAADDSGLPNDRFFAVRPEGSVSTLKIQRTERGDSAVYLCASSVGGSTNEQFFGPGTRLTVL.